The 23 T cell receptor beta chains given below trace back to one sample, sequenced in a study of T cell responses to AZD1222 COVID-19 vaccine. Profiling relied on immunoSEQ multiplex PCR, and the TCRdb table lists in-frame clones only, not all of them. In the table there are 130,000 or so clones, about 90% of which are singletons. Specimen: peripheral blood, collected 28 days after the second dose of the MenACWY control vaccine. These receptors all stem from an adult who received the MenACWY meningococcal vaccine as a control.

V usage is TRBV20-1 and J usage is TRBJ2-7; perhaps D is TRBD1 or TRBD2 (5 bases each). Trimming removed 3 bases at V and 5 bases at J, with 20 bases between. This CDR3 comprises 15 residues. Germline V gene sequence: CDR1 DFQATT, CDR2 SNEGSKA (reference sequence). The CDR3 spells CSASAAGTRGDEQYF. The CDR3 nucleotides read TGCAGTGCTAGTGCCGCCGGGACCCGGGGCGACGAGCAGTACTTC.

The V gene is TRBV5-4, the J gene TRBJ2-7; D perhaps matches TRBD1 (6 bases). V was pared by 4 bases and J by 3 bases, with 8 bases between. The germline CDR1 and CDR2 sequences are SGHNT and YYREEE (reference sequence). This CDR3 has 12 residues. The CDR3 loop is CASSMDSYEQYF. The CDR3, as DNA: TGTGCCAGCAGCATGGACAGCTACGAGCAGTACTTC.

V is TRBV10-3 and J is TRBJ2-7, with D perhaps assigned TRBD1 or TRBD2 (5 bases each). V was trimmed by 2 bases and J by 4 bases, leaving 15 bases between them. CDR1 is ENHRY and CDR2 is SYGVKD in the germline V gene. The CDR3 is made up of 15 amino acids. CDR3 sequence (DNA): TGTGCCATCAGTGAGACAACACGGGGCCTATACGAGCAGTACTTC. This translates into CAISETTRGLYEQYF.

The chain recombines TRBV7-2 with TRBJ2-7, with 7 bases that match TRBD2. CDR3 length: 15 residues. With 1 base clipped from V and 2 bases from J, the junction kept 5 bases outside the gene matches. Germline CDR1 is SGHTA and CDR2 is FQGNSA. The chain's CDR3 is CASSLDSSGPYEQYF. CDR3 DNA sequence: TGTGCCAGCAGCTTAGACTCTAGCGGACCCTACGAGCAGTACTTC.

This chain uses TRBV28 with TRBJ1-2; 7 positions match TRBD1. The germline CDR1 and CDR2 sequences are MDHEN and SYDVKM. The junction had 8 bases not matched to a gene; V was cut back by 2 bases and J by 8 bases. This CDR3 is built from 14 residues. The CDR3 reads CASSLGGGAGGYTF. CDR3 nucleotide sequence: TGTGCCAGCAGTTTAGGAGGGGGCGCGGGCGGCTACACCTTC.

The chain couples TRBV6-6 to TRBJ2-1; the D gene is possibly TRBD2 (7 bases). The germline V gene has CDR1 MNHNY and CDR2 SVGAGI (reference sequence). This CDR3 contains 16 residues. V was clipped by 6 bases and J by 3 bases, with 18 bases between them. CDR3 in amino acids: CASRTSLADSYNEQFF. The CDR3 DNA is TGTGCCAGCAGGACTTCCCTAGCGGACAGCTACAATGAGCAGTTCTTC.

V is TRBV29-1 and J is TRBJ2-5; 7 bases line up with TRBD1. CDR1 SQVTM and CDR2 ANQGSEA come from the germline V gene. After removal of 1 base from V and 1 base from J, the junction contained 6 bases not matched to a gene. This CDR3 has 15 amino acids. CDR3 residues: CSVEGFQGVQETQYF. The DNA for the CDR3 is TGCAGCGTTGAAGGGTTCCAGGGGGTCCAAGAGACCCAGTACTTC. The full variable domain, in which reference TRBV29-1 and TRBJ2-5 provide the parts outside the CDR3, is SAVISQKPSRDICQRGTSLTIQCQVDSQVTMMFWYRQQPGQSLTLIATANQGSEATYESGFVIDKFPISRPNLTFSTLTVSNMSPEDSSIYLCSVEGFQGVQETQYFGPGTRLLVL.

V and J are TRBV27 and TRBJ2-5; TRBD1 or TRBD2 may be the D gene (5 bases each). Germline-derived CDR1 and CDR2 are MNHEY and SMNVEV (reference sequence). Trimming pared 10 bases from V and 4 bases from J, leaving 16 bases between. The CDR3 runs to 13 residues. The CDR3 spells CATRRGARETQYF. The CDR3 DNA is TGTGCCACCCGCCGAGGGGCTAGAGAGACCCAGTACTTC.

This rearrangement joins TRBV18 to TRBJ1-1, with D unclear. CDR3 length: 14 amino acids. From germline, CDR1 is KGHSH and CDR2 LQKENI. Trimming pared 6 bases from V and 5 bases from J, leaving 16 bases between. The CDR3, as DNA: TGTGCCAGCTCTCCGAGGAAGGGATGGACTGAAGCTTTCTTT. Protein: CASSPRKGWTEAFF.

This chain links TRBV6-5 with TRBJ1-3, with D unclear. Trimming took off 8 bases at V and 4 bases at J, with 6 bases between the two ends. Germline V gives CDR1 MNHEY, CDR2 SVGAGI. The CDR3 has 11 residues. The CDR3 sequence: CASVGGNTIYF. Written as DNA, the CDR3 is TGTGCCAGCGTGGGCGGAAACACCATATATTTT.

V usage is TRBV18 and J usage is TRBJ1-1; 8 nucleotides match TRBD1. CDR3 length: 18 residues. Germline CDR1 reads KGHSH; CDR2 reads LQKENI. V dropped 1 base and J dropped 2; count of bases not matched to a gene: 12. The CDR3 region has the DNA TGTGCCAGCTCACCACTACACACCGCCGGACAGGGAAACACTGAAGCTTTCTTT. It is translated as CASSPLHTAGQGNTEAFF.

This clone has only one observation. The chain combines TRBV28 with TRBJ1-2, with unresolved D. Germline V gene data show CDR1 as MDHEN and CDR2 as SYDVKM. This CDR3 region has 13 residues. Trimming left V 5 bases short and J 5 bases short, with 12 bases between. Written as DNA, the CDR3 is TGTGCCAGCAGTCCACCGCCCGGATATGGCTACACCTTC. It encodes CASSPPPGYGYTF.

The rearrangement joins TRBV4-3 to TRBJ2-1, with 7 positions matching TRBD2. CDR3 size: 15 residues. V trimming: 0 bases; J trimming: 12 bases; junction bases outside the gene matches: 11. Germline CDR1 LGHNA, CDR2 YSLEER. CDR3 amino acids: CASSQDGRGDGAQFF. Here the CDR3 DNA reads TGCGCCAGCAGCCAAGATGGTCGGGGGGACGGCGCGCAGTTCTTC.

This sequence joins TRBV5-4 and TRBJ2-2; perhaps TRBD1 as D (5 bases). CDR3 length: 14 residues. Trimming pared 4 bases from V and 8 bases from J, leaving 15 bases between. Germline lookup yields CDR1 SGHNT and CDR2 YYREEE (reference sequence). CDR3 bases: TGTGCCAGCAGCGCAAGCAGGGAACCGGGGGAGCTGTTTTTT. The encoded protein is CASSASREPGELFF.

The chain combines TRBV5-5 with TRBJ2-7; 8 bases match TRBD2. The V gene end was trimmed by 3 bases and the J gene end by 0 bases; junction bases not matched to a gene: 5. The CDR3 totals 15 residues. Per germline, CDR1 SGHKS and CDR2 YYEKEE (reference sequence). CDR3 sequence reads: CASSSSGFGSYEQYF. Here the CDR3 DNA reads TGTGCCAGCAGCTCTAGCGGGTTTGGCTCCTACGAGCAGTACTTC. The full variable domain, in which reference TRBV5-5 and TRBJ2-7 provide the parts outside the CDR3, is DAGVTQSPTHLIKTRGQQVTLRCSPISGHKSVSWYQQVLGQGPQFIFQYYEKEERGRGNFPDRFSARQFPNYSSELNVNALLLGDSALYLCASSSSGFGSYEQYFGPGTRLTVT.

This clone was seen a handful of times. This chain connects TRBV29-1 to TRBJ2-1, with 7 nucleotides matching TRBD2. The CDR3 is 13 amino acids. The V gene end was trimmed by 7 bases and the J gene end by 7 bases; junction bases not matched to a gene: 10. In germline, CDR1 is SQVTM, CDR2 ANQGSEA. The CDR3 is CSAPAGDRNEQFF. The CDR3 DNA sequence: TGCAGCGCGCCGGCGGGGGATAGGAATGAGCAGTTCTTC.

This clone was found once. The CDR3 coding sequence is TGTGCCAGCGGAGAGACTCCCCTAACTAATCAGCCCCAGCATTTT. Translated, it gives CASGETPLTNQPQHF. V is TRBV2 and J is TRBJ1-5; D call uncertain. Germline V CDR1 and CDR2: SNHLY, FYNNEI. This CDR3 is 15 amino acids long. V was cut by 8 bases and J by 4 bases, with 18 bases left in between.

V gene TRBV5-4 combines with J gene TRBJ1-1, with D uncertain. Trimming stripped 5 bases from V and 6 bases from J, with 17 bases between. Per germline, CDR1 SGHNT and CDR2 YYREEE (reference sequence). This CDR3 is 14 amino acids long. The CDR3 reads CASRTPKEGSEAFF. CDR3 in DNA: TGTGCCAGCAGGACCCCGAAGGAGGGTTCTGAAGCTTTCTTT.

This sequence joins TRBV2 and TRBJ1-5; a weak D match, TRBD1 (6 bases). Germline V CDR1 and CDR2: SNHLY, FYNNEI. V was pared by 7 bases and J by 2 bases, with 12 bases between. The CDR3 totals 14 residues. CDR3: CASKGGGGNQPQHF. CDR3 coding DNA: TGTGCCAGCAAGGGGGGTGGCGGCAATCAGCCCCAGCATTTT. The full variable domain, in which reference TRBV2 and TRBJ1-5 provide the parts outside the CDR3, is EPEVTQTPSHQVTQMGQEVILRCVPISNHLYFYWYRQILGQKVEFLVSFYNNEISEKSEIFDDQFSVERPDGSNFTLKIRSTKLEDSAMYFCASKGGGGNQPQHFGDGTRLSIL.

V usage is TRBV19 and J usage is TRBJ1-3; no clear D gene. V lost 4 bases, J lost 0 bases, and 10 bases lay in between. This CDR3 has 15 amino acids. Germline V gene data show CDR1 as LNHDA and CDR2 as SQIVND (reference sequence). The CDR3 loop reads CASSTDSYSGNTIYF. CDR3 coding DNA: TGTGCCAGTAGTACGGACTCCTACTCTGGAAACACCATATATTTT.

This clone is a singleton in its sample. The chain joins TRBV28 to TRBJ2-3, with 11 bases matching TRBD1. The CDR3 is 16 residues long. Trimming took 5 bases from V and 0 from J; bases not matched to a gene: 4. The germline V gene encodes CDR1 MDHEN and CDR2 SYDVKM. DNA for the CDR3: TGTGCCAGCAGTCCTGGGACAGGGGGTAGCACAGATACGCAGTATTTT. This codes for CASSPGTGGSTDTQYF. Complete variable domain (other parts from reference TRBV28 and TRBJ2-3): DVKVTQSSRYLVKRTGEKVFLECVQDMDHENMFWYRQDPGLGLRLIYFSYDVKMKEKGDIPEGYSVSREKKERFSLILESASTNQTSMYLCASSPGTGGSTDTQYFGPGTRLTVL.

This rearrangement joins TRBV2 to TRBJ2-1, with TRBD1 identical over 9 bases. V trimming: 10 bases; J trimming: 1 base; junction bases outside the gene matches: 5. Germline V gives CDR1 SNHLY, CDR2 FYNNEI. The CDR3 extends over 14 amino acids. This CDR3 reads CAIQDRGSYNEQFF. The DNA for the CDR3 is TGTGCCATCCAGGACAGGGGATCCTACAATGAGCAGTTCTTC. The variable domain in full, with the rest retrieved from reference TRBV2 and TRBJ2-1, is EPEVTQTPSHQVTQMGQEVILRCVPISNHLYFYWYRQILGQKVEFLVSFYNNEISEKSEIFDDQFSVERPDGSNFTLKIRSTKLEDSAMYFCAIQDRGSYNEQFFGPGTRLTVL.

The chain is built from TRBV14 and TRBJ2-5; D may be TRBD1 or TRBD2 (5 bases each). This CDR3 has 14 amino acids. Germline values: CDR1 SGHDN, CDR2 FVKESK. V lost 0 bases and J lost 2, with 7 bases in between. This CDR3 reads CASSQDWGQETQYF. The DNA for the CDR3 is TGTGCCAGCAGCCAAGATTGGGGGCAAGAGACCCAGTACTTC. Drawing the rest from reference TRBV14 and TRBJ2-5, the complete variable domain is EAGVTQFPSHSVIEKGQTVTLRCDPISGHDNLYWYRRVMGKEIKFLLHFVKESKQDESGMPNNRFLAERTGGTYSTLKVQPAELEDSGVYFCASSQDWGQETQYFGPGTRLLVL.